This TCR beta chain stems from a study of blood T cell repertoires in COVID-19 (dated by TCRdb to the early 2020s). Describing the broader study: The collaborator samples originated in the United States, Italy and Spain and spanned the acute and convalescent phases of COVID-19. The material from the prospective study consisted of cDNA or gDNA derived from T cells, B-cell-depleted T cells, or PBMCs. Deeply sampled blood TCRbeta repertoires from subjects exposed to, actively infected with, or recovered from COVID-19 were included in the dataset. The repertoires were made available in a free public database intended to serve as a resource for research on the immune response to SARS-CoV-2. Samples came from the ongoing ImmuneRACE study (first 160 participants) plus 1,254 subjects from 6 global collaborators. Nearly every sample came with metadata listing a de-identified subject ID, COVID-19 status, age in years and sex. HLA class I and class II types, where available, came from metadata supplied by the sample provider rather than from assay-based typing. Study-wide findings and limitations: How much clinical and demographic metadata was included differed by source and by participant, and the metadata was provided uncurated.

The germline V gene (reference sequence) supplies CDR1 GTSNPN and CDR2 SVGIG. Germline trimming: 3 bases from V, 6 bases from J; junction bases outside gene matches: 7. The CDR3 numbers 14 residues from cysteine through phenylalanine. CDR3 DNA is the only sequence kept; it has 42 bases, read in frame from the first base. TCRbeta CDR3 regions were amplified from genomic DNA using the immunoSEQ Assay, a bias-controlled multiplex PCR. As for how the authors treated the data: The number of nucleated cells in each sample was estimated from the amplification of reference gene primers within the assay. To quantify the absolute abundance of each unique TCRbeta CDR3 rearrangement, sequence reads were collapsed and filtered. Productive Simpson clonality was computed per sample as the square root of Simpson's diversity index over productive rearrangements. TCRdb holds this immuneACCESS table with in-frame rearrangements only. Some clones are missing; in checked studies, unresolved V genes explain under half, and the rest has no known cause. The V and J calls and clone size were taken over from that table, and D and trimming were inferred from the DNA. The sample table shows 180,000 or so clones, and over 75% are seen once. The leading ten clones occupy approximately 10% of the sample.

As to this clone: Its antigen remains unidentified. No base qualities exist here, and no much larger clone lies one base off it.

Whole blood was collected in K2EDTA tubes by collaborating institutions according to the institutions' own protocols. For TCRbeta analysis, collaborators shipped samples in one of three forms: frozen whole blood, isolated PBMCs, or DNA extracted from either of those sample types. Recombination linked TRBV30 to TRBJ1-4, and TRBD1 aligns with 7 junction nucleotides. The sample was peripheral blood. The sequence derives from a human donor with active or convalescent COVID-19. The donor label of this sample is uncertain. The CDR3 corresponds to CAWRSGRGDEKLFF. The nucleotide sequence reads TGTGCCTGGAGGTCGGGCAGGGGGGATGAAAAACTGTTTTTT.